Listed here is a single TCR beta chain. This sample is part of a study of blood T cells in healthy people across ages. A second PCR, run for about 7 to 11 cycles, used a sample-barcoded 5' primer plus a J-beta primer mix. Each CDR3 protein gets one entry after TCRdb re-called the 5' RACE reads with MiXCR. The profile shows 850,000 to 1,300,000 distinct CDR3 sequences, roughly 45% of them singletons. Per sample, a minimum of 6.5 million PBMCs were isolated. Sequenced material: blood. The clonotype comes from a woman aged 55-69 years in good health.

CDR3 residues: CSAPEPGTGFHSPLHF. The CDR3, as DNA: TGCAGTGCCCCCGAACCCGGGACCGGATTTCATTCACCCCTCCACTTT. The rearrangement links TRBV20-1 to TRBJ1-6, with D possibly matching TRBD1 (5 bases). Between the trimmed V and J ends, which lost 6 bases and 8 bases, there was a span of 23 bases. CDR3 length equals 16 residues. Germline V gives CDR1 DFQATT, CDR2 SNEGSKA (reference sequence).